These 6 T cell receptor beta chains came from one sample sequenced in a study of T cells expressing NK-cell markers. TCRdb reprocessed the 5' RACE reads, with one entry per CDR3 protein and no DNA. Its listing shows around 550,000 distinct CDR3 sequences. Sample: blood T cells: a sorted CD56 or NKG2C T cell subset, CD4+ or CD8+ T cells, or bulk PBMC T cells (not recorded which). Receptors were obtained from a man between 18 and 29 years old in good health.

The rearrangement uses TRBV6-4 and TRBJ2-3. The germline CDR1 and CDR2 sequences are MRHNA and SNTAGT. The CDR3 runs 15 residues. The chain's CDR3 is CASTSEAGSTDTQYF.

This chain connects TRBV27 to TRBJ2-1; TCRdb reports TRBD2, a call that lacks DNA to check it against. Germline CDR1 MNHEY, CDR2 SMNVEV (reference sequence). CDR3 length: 18 amino acids. CDR3 amino acids: CASSFFRGLAGGSNEQFF.

V is TRBV29-1 and J is TRBJ2-5; TCRdb designates TRBD2, a call that cannot be tested without DNA. This CDR3 spans 12 amino acids. Germline-derived CDR1 and CDR2 are SQVTM and ANQGSEA. CDR3 region: CSVESGLETQYF. The full variable domain, its missing parts supplied by reference TRBV29-1 and TRBJ2-5, is SAVISQKPSRDICQRGTSLTIQCQVDSQVTMMFWYRQQPGQSLTLIATANQGSEATYESGFVIDKFPISRPNLTFSTLTVSNMSPEDSSIYLCSVESGLETQYFGPGTRLLVL.

The chain has TRBV11-2 and TRBJ1-1; lacking DNA, the TRBD1 call made by TCRdb goes unchecked. This CDR3 is built from 13 residues. Per the germline V gene, CDR1 is SGHAT and CDR2 is FQNNGV. The chain's CDR3 is CASSLEHRQWAFF.

The chain uses TRBV7-9 and TRBJ1-6. CDR3 length equals 15 residues. Germline CDR1 reads SEHNR; CDR2 reads FQNEAQ (reference sequence). CDR3 sequence reads: CASSLITRSNSPLHF.

The V call is TRBV5-1, the J call TRBJ2-1. Germline V lookup: CDR1 SGHRS, CDR2 YFSETQ. CDR3 length: 13 amino acids. The CDR3 region is CASSSRGSDEQFF.